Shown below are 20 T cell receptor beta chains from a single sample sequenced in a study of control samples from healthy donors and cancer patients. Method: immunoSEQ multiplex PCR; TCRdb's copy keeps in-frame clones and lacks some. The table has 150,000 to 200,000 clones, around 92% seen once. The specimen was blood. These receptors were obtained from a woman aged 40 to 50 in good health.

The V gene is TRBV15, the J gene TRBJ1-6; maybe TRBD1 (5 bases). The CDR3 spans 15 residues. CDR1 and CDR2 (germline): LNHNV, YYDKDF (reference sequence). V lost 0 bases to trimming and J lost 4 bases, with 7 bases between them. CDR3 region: CATSRDRQYNSPLHF. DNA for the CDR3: TGTGCCACCAGCAGAGATCGACAGTATAATTCACCCCTCCACTTT.

This CDR3 is CASSFQTSNQPQHF. CDR3 DNA: TGTGCCAGCAGCTTCCAGACTAGCAATCAGCCCCAGCATTTT. The chain recombines TRBV5-5 with TRBJ1-5; D uncertain. The CDR3 is 14 amino acids. Per germline, CDR1 SGHKS and CDR2 YYEKEE (reference sequence). V gave up 2 bases and J gave up 0 bases, with 6 bases separating them.

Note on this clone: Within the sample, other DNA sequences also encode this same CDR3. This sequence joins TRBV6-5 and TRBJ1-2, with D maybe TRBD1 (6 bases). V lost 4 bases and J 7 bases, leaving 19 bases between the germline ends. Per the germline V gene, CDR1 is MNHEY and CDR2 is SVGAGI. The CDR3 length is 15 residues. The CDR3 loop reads CASSSPGGGCCGYTF. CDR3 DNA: TGTGCCAGCAGTTCCCCCGGGGGGGGCTGCTGTGGCTACACCTTC.

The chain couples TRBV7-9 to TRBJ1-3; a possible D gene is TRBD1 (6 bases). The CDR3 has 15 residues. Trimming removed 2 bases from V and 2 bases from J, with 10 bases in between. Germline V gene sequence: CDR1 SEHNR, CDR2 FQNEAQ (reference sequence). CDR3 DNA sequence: TGTGCCAGCAGCTTATTGGCAGGGGCTGGAAACACCATATATTTT. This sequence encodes CASSLLAGAGNTIYF.

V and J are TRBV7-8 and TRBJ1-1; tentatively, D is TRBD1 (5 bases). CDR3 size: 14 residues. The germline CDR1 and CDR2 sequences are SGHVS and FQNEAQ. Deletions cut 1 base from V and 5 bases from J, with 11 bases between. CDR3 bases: TGTGCCAGCAGCTTAGAACGGGGGGTGACTGAAGCTTTCTTT. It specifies CASSLERGVTEAFF.

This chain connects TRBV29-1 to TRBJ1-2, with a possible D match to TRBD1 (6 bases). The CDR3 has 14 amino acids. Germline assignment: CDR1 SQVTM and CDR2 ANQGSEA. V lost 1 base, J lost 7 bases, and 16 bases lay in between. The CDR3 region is CSVEVGGTSRGYTF. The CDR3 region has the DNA TGCAGCGTTGAAGTGGGGGGGACAAGTCGTGGCTACACCTTC.

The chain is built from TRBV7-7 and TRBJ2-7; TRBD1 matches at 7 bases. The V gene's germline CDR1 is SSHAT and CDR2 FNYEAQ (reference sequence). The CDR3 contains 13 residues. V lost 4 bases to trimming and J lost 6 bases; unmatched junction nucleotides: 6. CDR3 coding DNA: TGTGCCAGCAGCTCATCAGGGGGAAGCGAGCAGTACTTC. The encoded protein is CASSSSGGSEQYF.

CDR3 coding DNA: TGTGCCAGCAGCCTTCGGACAGGTCTTGGAAACACCATATATTTT. Its translation is CASSLRTGLGNTIYF. The chain employs TRBV3-1 (or the pseudogene TRBV3-2) and TRBJ1-3, with 7 bases identical to TRBD1. J was trimmed by 3 bases and V by 4 bases; bases with no gene match: 6. CDR1 is LGHDT and CDR2 is YNNKEL in the germline V gene (reference sequence). The CDR3 contains 15 residues.

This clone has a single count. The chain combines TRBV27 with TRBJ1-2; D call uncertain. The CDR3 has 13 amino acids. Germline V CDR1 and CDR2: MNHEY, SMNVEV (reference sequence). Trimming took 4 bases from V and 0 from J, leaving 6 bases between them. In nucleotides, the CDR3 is TGTGCCAGCAGTTACAGTTCTAACTATGGCTACACCTTC. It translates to CASSYSSNYGYTF.

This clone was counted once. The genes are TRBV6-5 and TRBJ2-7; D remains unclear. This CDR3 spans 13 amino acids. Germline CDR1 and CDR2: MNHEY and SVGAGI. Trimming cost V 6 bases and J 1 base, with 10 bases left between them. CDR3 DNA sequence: TGTGCCAGCAGGAACAGCAATTCCTACGAGCAGTACTTC. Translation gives CASRNSNSYEQYF.

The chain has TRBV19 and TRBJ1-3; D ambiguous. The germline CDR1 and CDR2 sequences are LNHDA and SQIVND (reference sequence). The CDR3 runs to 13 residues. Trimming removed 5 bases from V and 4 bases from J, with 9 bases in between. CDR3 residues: CASSLGSGNTIYF. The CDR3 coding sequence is TGTGCCAGTAGTCTGGGGTCCGGAAACACCATATATTTT. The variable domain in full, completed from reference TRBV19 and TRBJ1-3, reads DGGITQSPKYLFRKEGQNVTLSCEQNLNHDAMYWYRQDPGQGLRLIYYSQIVNDFQKGDIAEGYSVSREKKESFPLTVTSAQKNPTAFYLCASSLGSGNTIYFGEGSWLTVV.

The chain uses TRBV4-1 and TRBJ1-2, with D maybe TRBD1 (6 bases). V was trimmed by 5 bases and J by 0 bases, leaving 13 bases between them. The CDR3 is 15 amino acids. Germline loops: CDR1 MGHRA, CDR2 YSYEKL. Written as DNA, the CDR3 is TGCGCCAGCAGCTTAGGACAGTCGTCTAACTATGGCTACACCTTC. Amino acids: CASSLGQSSNYGYTF.

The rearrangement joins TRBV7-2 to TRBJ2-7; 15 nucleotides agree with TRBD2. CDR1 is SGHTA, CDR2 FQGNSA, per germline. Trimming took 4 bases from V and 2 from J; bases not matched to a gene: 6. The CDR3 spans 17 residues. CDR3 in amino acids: CASSYLRTSGGAYEQYF. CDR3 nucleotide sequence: TGTGCCAGCAGCTACCTCCGGACTAGCGGGGGGGCCTACGAGCAGTACTTC.

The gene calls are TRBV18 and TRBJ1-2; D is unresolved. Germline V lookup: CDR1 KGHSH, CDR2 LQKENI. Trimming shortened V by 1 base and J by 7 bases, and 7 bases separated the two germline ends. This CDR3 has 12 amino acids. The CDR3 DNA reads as TGTGCCAGCTCACCACAGGGAATTGGCTACACCTTC. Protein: CASSPQGIGYTF.

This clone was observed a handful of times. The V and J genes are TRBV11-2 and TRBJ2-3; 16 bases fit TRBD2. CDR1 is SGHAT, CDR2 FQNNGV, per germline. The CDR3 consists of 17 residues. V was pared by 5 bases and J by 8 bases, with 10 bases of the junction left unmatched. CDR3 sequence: CASSLITGTSGGGTQYF. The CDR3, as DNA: TGTGCCAGCAGCCTTATCACCGGGACTAGCGGGGGGGGTACGCAGTATTTT.

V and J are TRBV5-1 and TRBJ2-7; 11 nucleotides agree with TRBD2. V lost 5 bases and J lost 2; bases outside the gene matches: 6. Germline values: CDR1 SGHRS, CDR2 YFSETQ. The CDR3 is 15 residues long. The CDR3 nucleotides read TGCGCCAGCAGTTCCGGGACTAGCGGAGCCTACGAGCAGTACTTC. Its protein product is CASSSGTSGAYEQYF.

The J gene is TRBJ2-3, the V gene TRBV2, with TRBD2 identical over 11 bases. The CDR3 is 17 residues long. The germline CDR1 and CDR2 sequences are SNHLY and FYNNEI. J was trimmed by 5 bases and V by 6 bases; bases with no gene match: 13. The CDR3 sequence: CASSTLAGEIRGDTQYF. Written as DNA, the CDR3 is TGTGCCAGCAGCACACTAGCGGGGGAGATAAGGGGAGATACGCAGTATTTT. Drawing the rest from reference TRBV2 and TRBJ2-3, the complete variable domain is EPEVTQTPSHQVTQMGQEVILRCVPISNHLYFYWYRQILGQKVEFLVSFYNNEISEKSEIFDDQFSVERPDGSNFTLKIRSTKLEDSAMYFCASSTLAGEIRGDTQYFGPGTRLTVL.

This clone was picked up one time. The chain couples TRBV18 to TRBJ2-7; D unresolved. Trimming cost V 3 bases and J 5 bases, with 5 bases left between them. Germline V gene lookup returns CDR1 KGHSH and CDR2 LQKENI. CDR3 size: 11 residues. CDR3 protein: CASSPSHEQYF. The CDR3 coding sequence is TGTGCCAGCTCACCCTCGCACGAGCAGTACTTC.

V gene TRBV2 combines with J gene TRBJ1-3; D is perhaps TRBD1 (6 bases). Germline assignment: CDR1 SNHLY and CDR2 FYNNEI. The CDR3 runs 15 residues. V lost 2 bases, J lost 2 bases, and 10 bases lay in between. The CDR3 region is CASSEQTGTGNTIYF. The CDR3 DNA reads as TGTGCCAGCAGTGAACAGACAGGAACTGGAAACACCATATATTTT.

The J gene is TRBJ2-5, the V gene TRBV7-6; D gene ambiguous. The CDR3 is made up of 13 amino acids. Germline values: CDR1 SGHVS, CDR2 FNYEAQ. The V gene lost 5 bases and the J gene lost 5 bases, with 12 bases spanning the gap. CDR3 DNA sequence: TGTGCCAGCAGCATGGGCCGACCGGAGACCCAGTACTTC. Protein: CASSMGRPETQYF.